The 19 T cell receptor beta chains below were found in one sample sequenced in a study of blood T cell repertoires in COVID-19. Clones were read by immunoSEQ multiplex PCR, and TCRdb kept only the in-frame ones, dropping some. Of more than 90,000 clones in the sample, around 80% were seen once. Sequenced sample: peripheral blood. Receptors were obtained from a man at least 80 years old with acute or convalescent COVID-19.

Only a few counts were recorded for this clone. The chain employs TRBV6-6 and TRBJ2-1; 10 bases are a match to TRBD2. The CDR3 covers 16 residues. Germline loops: CDR1 MNHNY, CDR2 SVGAGI (reference sequence). With V trimmed by 2 bases and J by 9 bases, 10 bases remained unmatched. CDR3 in amino acids: CASSYRAGGPVGEQFF. CDR3 in DNA: TGTGCCAGCAGTTACCGAGCGGGGGGGCCAGTGGGTGAGCAGTTCTTC.

The chain uses TRBV3-1 (or the pseudogene TRBV3-2) and TRBJ2-5, with 8 bases fitting TRBD2. Trimming at V came to 5 bases and at J to 3 bases, leaving 5 bases not matched to a gene. The CDR3 consists of 14 residues. Germline CDR1 LGHDT, CDR2 YNNKEL (reference sequence). The CDR3 DNA follows: TGTGCCAGCAGCTTTCTAGCGGGTAAAGAGACCCAGTACTTC. It specifies CASSFLAGKETQYF.

The chain combines TRBV11-3 with TRBJ1-1; maybe TRBD1 (6 bases). Trimming removed 4 bases from V and 1 base from J, with 10 bases in between. CDR1 is SGHNT, CDR2 YENEEA, per germline. CDR3 length equals 14 residues. The CDR3 bases are TGTGCCAGCAGCTCGGGACACCAGAACACTGAAGCTTTCTTT. It yields the protein CASSSGHQNTEAFF.

In its sample, this clone was seen a few times. V is TRBV28 and J is TRBJ1-2; D is possibly TRBD1 (5 bases). V lost 4 bases to trimming and J lost 1 base, with 13 bases between them. The germline CDR1 and CDR2 sequences are MDHEN and SYDVKM. The CDR3 covers 15 residues. The CDR3 DNA reads TGTGCCAGCAGTTCGGGACTCTACCTTAACTATGGCTACACCTTC. Translating gives CASSSGLYLNYGYTF.

This clone was detected ten times or more. J is TRBJ2-1 and V is TRBV7-8; 9 bases fit TRBD2. Looked up from germline, CDR1 is SGHVS and CDR2 is FQNEAQ. The junction had 7 bases not matched to a gene; V was cut back by 2 bases and J by 5 bases. CDR3 length equals 16 residues. The CDR3 loop is CASSLSGTSLDNEQFF. CDR3 in DNA: TGTGCCAGCAGCTTATCCGGGACTAGCCTGGACAATGAGCAGTTCTTC.

The chain employs TRBV30 and TRBJ1-1, with 11 bases matching TRBD1. The junction had 4 bases not matched to a gene; V was cut back by 0 bases and J by 4 bases. Germline CDR1 reads GTSNPN; CDR2 reads SVGIG (reference sequence). CDR3 length equals 15 residues. CDR3 DNA sequence: TGTGCCTGGAGTGTGTGGACAGGGGGCCGCACTGAAGCTTTCTTT. Translated: CAWSVWTGGRTEAFF.

This rearrangement joins TRBV6-5 to TRBJ2-1, with 8 bases fitting TRBD1. The V gene end was trimmed by 7 bases and the J gene end by 7 bases; junction bases not matched to a gene: 12. There are 15 residues in the CDR3. Germline V gene lookup returns CDR1 MNHEY and CDR2 SVGAGI. CDR3 coding DNA: TGTGCCAGCACGGGGACGAGGACAGGGTCGAATGAGCAGTTCTTC. Translating gives CASTGTRTGSNEQFF.

V and J are TRBV4-3 and TRBJ2-7, with D unresolved. Trimming stripped 1 base from V and 0 bases from J, with 7 bases between. This CDR3 spans 14 amino acids. Germline values: CDR1 LGHNA, CDR2 YSLEER. CDR3 DNA: TGCGCCAGCAGCCAAGCCCCAATCTCCTACGAGCAGTACTTC. This translates into CASSQAPISYEQYF.

This clone was observed a single time. The chain links TRBV11-3 to TRBJ2-3; 14 bases line up with TRBD2. V was pared by 5 bases and J by 3 bases, with 1 base of the junction left unmatched. CDR1 SGHNT and CDR2 YENEEA come from the germline V gene. The CDR3 totals 15 residues. CDR3 sequence: CASSRLAGGTDTQYF. CDR3 coding DNA: TGTGCCAGCAGCCGACTAGCGGGAGGGACAGATACGCAGTATTTT.

This clone was recorded only once. The chain is built from TRBV7-8 and TRBJ2-7, with TRBD2 matching 8 bases. V was pared by 7 bases and J by 0 bases, with 11 bases of the junction left unmatched. The CDR3 is 16 residues long. The germline CDR1 and CDR2 sequences are SGHVS and FQNEAQ. CDR3 in amino acids: CASTATGLAISYEQYF. The CDR3 DNA sequence: TGTGCCAGCACCGCAACCGGACTAGCAATCTCCTACGAGCAGTACTTC.

The chain recombines TRBV4-1 with TRBJ1-2; tentative D call: TRBD1 (5 bases). The length of the CDR3 is 15 residues. The germline V and J ends were trimmed by 5 bases and 3 bases, with 16 bases remaining between them. Germline-derived CDR1 and CDR2 are MGHRA and YSYEKL. CDR3 nucleotide sequence: TGCGCCAGCAGCAGACAGATCGACTCCGACTATGGCTACACCTTC. Translated, it gives CASSRQIDSDYGYTF.

The chain has TRBV7-2 and TRBJ2-3; unclear D gene. Germline V CDR1 and CDR2: SGHTA, FQGNSA. Trimming took 7 bases from V and 4 from J, leaving 15 bases between them. There are 14 residues in the CDR3. The CDR3 sequence is CASNNRGGSDTQYF. The CDR3 DNA is TGTGCCAGCAACAATCGAGGTGGTTCAGATACGCAGTATTTT.

The chain carries TRBV7-2 and TRBJ1-5; 7 nucleotides align to TRBD1. The junction had 21 bases not matched to a gene; V was cut back by 3 bases and J by 7 bases. CDR1 SGHTA and CDR2 FQGNSA come from the germline V gene. The CDR3 is 19 amino acids. As DNA, the CDR3 is TGTGCCAGCAGCTTGGAGGACCCGACGACAGGGAAGGGGCGCCAGCCCCAGCATTTT. Translation: CASSLEDPTTGKGRQPQHF.

This clone was picked up a small number of times. This chain uses TRBV18 with TRBJ2-7, with 12 bases that match TRBD1. Germline values: CDR1 KGHSH, CDR2 LQKENI. The CDR3 has 16 amino acids. J was trimmed by 7 bases and V by 3 bases; bases with no gene match: 10. The chain's CDR3 is CASSPRQGQGAGEQYF. The CDR3 DNA follows: TGTGCCAGCTCACCCCGGCAGGGACAGGGGGCGGGGGAGCAGTACTTC.

The chain employs TRBV10-2 and TRBJ1-4; TRBD1 agrees at 7 bases. The V and J ends lost 0 bases and 3 bases, in that order; junction bases with no gene match: 7. CDR3 length: 17 amino acids. Germline-derived CDR1 and CDR2 are WSHSY and SAAADI. CDR3 sequence: CASSESATGWANEKLFF. The DNA for the CDR3 is TGCGCCAGCAGTGAGTCGGCGACAGGGTGGGCTAATGAAAAACTGTTTTTT.

The V and J genes are TRBV6-2 or TRBV6-3 and TRBJ2-7, with D perhaps TRBD1 (6 bases). CDR1 MNHEY and CDR2 SVGEGT come from the germline V gene. Trimming pared 4 bases from V and 4 bases from J, leaving 14 bases between. CDR3 length: 14 amino acids. This CDR3 is CASSSTQTGYEQYF. The CDR3 DNA sequence: TGTGCCAGCAGTTCGACCCAGACAGGTTACGAGCAGTACTTC.

The chain is built from TRBV5-1 and TRBJ2-5; a possible D gene is TRBD1 (6 bases). This CDR3 is built from 13 residues. Germline CDR1 SGHRS, CDR2 YFSETQ. Trimming took off 7 bases at V and 2 bases at J, with 12 bases between the two ends. CDR3 residues: CASGYRAQETQYF. The CDR3 nucleotides read TGCGCCAGCGGGTACAGGGCTCAAGAGACCCAGTACTTC.

This chain links TRBV5-1 with TRBJ2-3; tentative D call: TRBD1 (6 bases). The CDR3 is made up of 15 amino acids. Per germline, CDR1 SGHRS and CDR2 YFSETQ. V dropped 4 bases and J dropped 3 bases, with 15 bases sitting between them. CDR3 nucleotide sequence: TGCGCCAGCAGCCTACCGACCACAGGGACAGATACGCAGTATTTT. Amino acids: CASSLPTTGTDTQYF.

V gene TRBV28 combines with J gene TRBJ1-5; TRBD1 matches at 9 bases. Germline CDR1 is MDHEN and CDR2 is SYDVKM. After removal of 3 bases from V and 4 bases from J, the junction contained 7 bases not matched to a gene. There are 16 residues in the CDR3. The CDR3 sequence is CASSFLGTGLNQPQHF. CDR3 bases: TGTGCCAGCAGTTTCTTAGGGACAGGGCTGAATCAGCCCCAGCATTTT. The entire variable domain, with the rest obtained from reference TRBV28 and TRBJ1-5, is as follows: DVKVTQSSRYLVKRTGEKVFLECVQDMDHENMFWYRQDPGLGLRLIYFSYDVKMKEKGDIPEGYSVSREKKERFSLILESASTNQTSMYLCASSFLGTGLNQPQHFGDGTRLSIL.